This entry lists 9 T cell receptor beta chains sequenced from one sample in a study of cytomegalovirus exposure and HLA in healthy donors. The PCR used 60 Vbeta and 13 Jbeta primers. The table came from immunoSEQ multiplex PCR; TCRdb's copy has only in-frame clones and leaves some out. Recorded here are over 80,000 clones; the top ten clones represent 4.5% to 6.5%. The sequencing input was PBMCs. The receptors come from a girl aged 10-17 years in good health and CMV-seropositive.

V usage is TRBV7-2 and J usage is TRBJ2-1; TRBD2 matches 8 bases. V trimming: 2 bases; J trimming: 10 bases; junction bases outside the gene matches: 10. The CDR3 length is 15 residues. Germline V lookup: CDR1 SGHTA, CDR2 FQGNSA. CDR3 DNA sequence: TGTGCCAGCAGCTTAATTCCGGGGGGGCCGGGGGAGCAGTTCTTC. Its protein is CASSLIPGGPGEQFF.

The gene calls are TRBV7-9 and TRBJ1-5; no clear D. V was pared by 1 base and J by 0 bases, with 10 bases between. CDR3 length: 16 amino acids. The germline V gene has CDR1 SEHNR and CDR2 FQNEAQ (reference sequence). For the CDR3, the DNA is TGTGCCAGCAGCTTAGGGGGAGCCTATAGCAATCAGCCCCAGCATTTT. It specifies CASSLGGAYSNQPQHF.

The chain joins TRBV6-5 to TRBJ1-1, with D unclear. Germline-derived CDR1 and CDR2 are MNHEY and SVGAGI. This CDR3 is 11 amino acids long. The ends were cut back, 2 bases at V and 8 bases at J, with 6 bases in the middle. The CDR3 bases are TGTGCCAGCAGTTACGAGTCAGAAGCTTTCTTT. Its translation: CASSYESEAFF.

The rearrangement links TRBV30 to TRBJ2-6; D perhaps matches TRBD1 (5 bases). Trimming shortened V by 4 bases and J by 3 bases, and 7 bases separated the two germline ends. The CDR3 totals 13 residues. The V gene's germline CDR1 is GTSNPN and CDR2 SVGIG (reference sequence). The CDR3 coding sequence is TGTGCCTGGACAGGGTTTGGGGCCAACGTCCTGACTTTC. Translation gives CAWTGFGANVLTF. Drawing the rest from reference TRBV30 and TRBJ2-6, the complete variable domain is SQTIHQWPATLVQPVGSPLSLECTVEGTSNPNLYWYRQAAGRGLQLLFYSVGIGQISSEVPQNLSASRPQDRQFILSSKKLLLSDSGFYLCAWTGFGANVLTFGAGSRLTVL.

The chain has TRBV7-9 and TRBJ1-1, with 11 bases aligning to TRBD1. J gave up 4 bases and V 5 bases, and 3 bases lay outside the gene matches. Germline assignment: CDR1 SEHNR and CDR2 FQNEAQ (reference sequence). The CDR3 contains 14 residues. This CDR3 reads CASSEGQGATEAFF. CDR3 in DNA: TGTGCCAGCAGCGAAGGACAGGGGGCCACTGAAGCTTTCTTT.

The chain recombines TRBV7-8 with TRBJ2-5; a weak D match, TRBD2 (6 bases). Germline V gene sequence: CDR1 SGHVS, CDR2 FQNEAQ. The germline V and J ends were trimmed by 1 base and 5 bases, with 11 bases remaining between them. The CDR3 sequence is 14 residues long. The CDR3 bases are TGTGCCAGCAGCTTAGTGGCTCGGGGGGAGACCCAGTACTTC. Translated: CASSLVARGETQYF. Drawing the rest from reference TRBV7-8 and TRBJ2-5, the complete variable domain is GAGVSQSPRYKVAKRGQDVALRCDPISGHVSLFWYQQALGQGPEFLTYFQNEAQLDKSGLPSDRFFAERPEGSVSTLKIQRTQQEDSAVYLCASSLVARGETQYFGPGTRLLVL.

The rearrangement joins TRBV5-1 to TRBJ1-2; D gene ambiguous. The germline V gene encodes CDR1 SGHRS and CDR2 YFSETQ. The CDR3 consists of 15 residues. Trimming removed 0 bases from V and 0 bases from J, with 9 bases in between. The chain's CDR3 is CASSLGARSNYGYTF. DNA for the CDR3: TGCGCCAGCAGCTTGGGCGCCAGGTCTAACTATGGCTACACCTTC. Full variable domain (remainder filled in from reference TRBV5-1 and TRBJ1-2): KAGVTQTPRYLIKTRGQQVTLSCSPISGHRSVSWYQQTPGQGLQFLFEYFSETQRNKGNFPGRFSGRQFSNSRSEMNVSTLELGDSALYLCASSLGARSNYGYTFGSGTRLTVV.

V gene TRBV4-3 combines with J gene TRBJ2-1; TRBD2 matches at 9 bases. V was clipped by 0 bases and J by 7 bases; unmatched bases: 16. The germline gives CDR1 LGHNA, CDR2 YSLEER. The CDR3 contains 19 residues. CDR3 amino acids: CASSQDHHPRGGEVNEQFF. Here the CDR3 DNA reads TGCGCCAGCAGCCAAGATCACCATCCGCGGGGGGGCGAGGTAAATGAGCAGTTCTTC.

This rearrangement joins TRBV28 to TRBJ1-4, with TRBD1 matching 8 bases. This CDR3 spans 15 amino acids. The germline V gene has CDR1 MDHEN and CDR2 SYDVKM. V lost 6 bases to trimming and J lost 16 bases; unmatched junction nucleotides: 19. CDR3 in DNA: TGTGCCAGCAGCCGGACGGGACAGGAGGGGGCAAAGGGGTTTTTT. It yields the protein CASSRTGQEGAKGFF. The full variable domain, rest sourced from reference TRBV28 and TRBJ1-4, is DVKVTQSSRYLVKRTGEKVFLECVQDMDHENMFWYRQDPGLGLRLIYFSYDVKMKEKGDIPEGYSVSREKKERFSLILESASTNQTSMYLCASSRTGQEGAKGFFGSGTQLSVL.